This section outlines one T cell receptor beta chain sequence together with its context. The target of this receptor is not known. Base qualities are missing; no much larger clone stands one base away. The CDR3 contains 14 residues, cysteine and phenylalanine counted. Left in the record is the CDR3 DNA by itself, 42 bases read in frame from the first base. CDR1 and CDR2 (SGHKS, YYEKEE) derive from the germline V gene (reference sequence). V is cut back by 4 bases and J by 7 bases, with 9 bases in the junction unmatched. The intended sense of this specimen's time point label: baseline before first vaccination. Vaccinee samples came from UK trials COV001 and COV002, including a single-blind randomized controlled phase 2/3 trial of AZD1222 (ChAdOx1 nCoV-19) in healthy adults. For TCRbeta chain sequencing, PBMC samples were collected from trial participants at day 0 and at day 28 after the second dose.

The data originate from a study of T cell responses to AZD1222 COVID-19 vaccine (dated by TCRdb to about 2021). In the study overall: Because spike-specific TCR depth and breadth did not differ between the two schedules, AZD1222 recipients who got a second dose at roughly 4 weeks were pooled with those who got a second dose at roughly 12 weeks. TCR sequencing was performed for over 230 trial participants, of whom 200 to 210 were given two doses of AZD1222 and approximately 25 were given two doses of MenACWY control vaccine. Trial participants were enrolled by age into subgroups of 18-55, 56-69 and 70-plus years, and roughly 150, 30 and 60 TCR-sequenced participants, respectively, were included in these subgroups.

What the study reported, not specific to this receptor: The 56-69-year group was small, and its depth increase did not reach significance, likely because of low power. Epitopes outside the regions mutated in the B.1.351 and B.1.1.7 variants were reportedly recognized by nearly half of the unique spike-specific TCRs. After two AZD1222 doses, spike-specific TCR breadth and depth were significantly higher than at day 0 and than in MenACWY recipients. Participants were mostly white British, with more females than males. The authors suggested clonal diversity may have been underestimated. Conclusions about previously exposed vaccinees were limited because only a handful of AZD1222 recipients were SARS-CoV-2 seropositive at baseline. The whole spike protein was spanned by vaccine-associated CD4 TCRs, and dominant responses were seen in regions 160-218 and 743-854. Because no day 14 peak-response samples were available, the repertoires could be characterized only after the peak T cell response.

The CDR3 regions of human TCRbeta chains were analyzed by immunosequencing. As for the original processing: Repertoire TCRs were checked for matches against a reference library of SARS-CoV-2-specific TCRs that had been generated using the MIRA antigen-specificity platform. Breadth was defined as the fraction of unique TCRs that were SARS-CoV-2-associated, and depth was defined as the fraction of total T cells that were SARS-CoV-2-associated. Using the MIRA data, each spike-specific TCR was assigned both to the spike region to which the TCR was reactive and to a CD4 or CD8 class. Log10-transformed breadth and depth values were compared by one-way ANOVA with Sidak's multiple comparisons tests. TCRdb carries this immuneACCESS record with in-frame sequences only. Its versions omit some clonotypes, under half of them owing to an unresolved V gene in the studies checked, with the rest unexplained. V and J calls and clone size come straight from that table; D and trimming were deduced from the DNA. This sample has roughly 180,000 clones in its table, and roughly 88% of those were observed once. More than 0.4% of the sample belongs to the ten largest clones.

This TCR was sampled from an adult in good health. The rearrangement joined TRBV5-5 to TRBJ1-2; 8 bases in the junction line up with TRBD1. The material was peripheral blood, obtained on day 0 of AZD1222 vaccination. CDR3 protein: CASSPQGALGGYTF. The DNA is as follows: TGTGCCAGCAGCCCTCAGGGGGCATTAGGTGGCTACACCTTC.